In this sample, the clone carrying this TCR beta chain turned up many times. Its antigen is unknown. The sample comes from a study of T cells in Graves' hyperthyroidism and ophthalmopathy. Study-wide findings and caveats: The model forecast ophthalmopathy, anticipating it by a median around 6.5 months before onset.

RNA transcripts gave rise to amplified TCR beta CDR3 regions. The HTBI primer set was used in a first-round RT-PCR of the TCR CDR3. TCRdb re-called the multiplex PCR reads through MiXCR, storing one row per CDR3 protein. This table has about 710,000 distinct CDR3 sequences, roughly 15% appearing once. Newly diagnosed hyperthyroidism, duration under 2 months, in patients aged 18 to 65. The authors took PBMCs from roughly 9.5 ml fresh peripheral blood. CDR1 and CDR2 (germline): MDHEN, SYDVKM. This CDR3 spans 12 amino acids. The V and J ends lost 5 bases and 6 bases respectively, with 8 bases between them.

The rearrangement joins TRBV28 to TRBJ1-5; possibly TRBD1 for D (5 bases). The sequence was obtained from a man younger than 30 with Graves' hyperthyroidism. Sequenced: blood. DNA of the CDR3: TGTGCCAGCAGTGTAGGGGTTCAGCCCCAGCATTTT. As protein: CASSVGVQPQHF.